What follows are 28 T cell receptor beta chains derived from one specimen sequenced in a study of human T cells and chemical hapten exposure. Time point of the sample: patch test 2, 6 weeks after DPC sensitization. Documented treatment: therapeutic diphenylcyclopropenone sensitization with weekly scalp DPC. Each CDR3 protein gets one entry after TCRdb re-called the RACE reads with MiXCR. Among fewer than 90,000 distinct CDR3 sequences, 5% to 8.5% were seen once, and the ten largest hold 1% to 1.5%. Material: whole blood, obtained in connection with sensitization to the hapten diphenylcyclopropenone (DPC). These receptors originate from a woman aged 25 to 39 with alopecia areata. Some clones in this sample may be carry-over from other donors' samples.

Concerning this clonotype: Germline and junction disagree at one end, which may indicate a read error. The chain combines TRBV2 with TRBJ1-1; TRBD1 matches at 7 bases. This CDR3 is 15 amino acids long. The germline gives CDR1 SNHLY, CDR2 FYNNEI. CDR3 in DNA: TGTACCAGCAGGAAAGGGCGGGGACAGACCCGGGGAGCTTTCTTT. Translated, it gives CTSRKGRGQTRGAFF.

This clonotype was observed many times. The chain employs TRBV12-3 or TRBV12-4 and TRBJ1-2; the D is unclear. V lost 3 bases and J lost 8, with 19 bases in between. The CDR3 extends over 15 amino acids. CDR3 DNA: TGTGCCAGCAGTTTCCTTGGACTGGAGAGCGGGGGCTACACCTTC. Protein sequence: CASSFLGLESGGYTF.

The chain recombines TRBV7-2 with TRBJ2-2; D unclear. The CDR3 covers 13 residues. CDR1 is SGHTA and CDR2 is FQGNSA in the germline V gene. Trimming stripped 4 bases from V and 12 bases from J, with 15 bases between. The DNA of the CDR3 is TGTGCCAGCAGCTACGAACCAGGCCTGAAGCTGTTTTTT. Translation: CASSYEPGLKLFF. Together with reference TRBV7-2 and TRBJ2-2, the CDR3 gives the full variable domain: GAGVSQSPSNKVTEKGKDVELRCDPISGHTALYWYRQSLGQGLEFLIYFQGNSAPDKSGLPSDRFSAERTGGSVSTLTIQRTQQEDSAVYLCASSYEPGLKLFFGEGSRLTVL.

This clonotype was seen at least ten times. The gene calls are TRBV29-1 and TRBJ2-3; 8 bases align to TRBD2. There are 14 residues in the CDR3. Unmatched junction bases numbered 8, after V lost 6 bases and J lost 3 bases. Germline V gene lookup returns CDR1 SQVTM and CDR2 ANQGSEA. The CDR3 bases are TGCAGCGTCGAAAGACTAGCGCGTACAGATACGCAGTATTTT. Encoded protein: CSVERLARTDTQYF.

This clonotype was found a few times. The chain links TRBV29-1 to TRBJ2-1, with 7 bases aligning to TRBD1. This CDR3 is built from 13 residues. Germline V lookup: CDR1 SQVTM, CDR2 ANQGSEA. V lost 0 bases and J lost 13; bases outside the gene matches: 9. The CDR3 DNA reads as TGCAGCGTTGAAGATGGGGACAGAAGGGGACAGTTCTTC. The encoded protein is CSVEDGDRRGQFF.

This clonotype was detected many times. The rearrangement uses TRBV15 and TRBJ2-7; 8 bases align to TRBD1. The CDR3 runs to 17 residues. J gave up 1 base and V 0 bases, and 8 bases lay outside the gene matches. The germline V gene has CDR1 LNHNV and CDR2 YYDKDF (reference sequence). CDR3: CATSRDWGTGQSYEQYF. In DNA form, the CDR3 reads TGTGCCACCAGCAGAGATTGGGGGACAGGACAATCCTACGAGCAGTACTTC.

This clonotype was observed at least ten times. The rearrangement uses TRBV27 and TRBJ2-7; D remains ambiguous. The CDR3 is made up of 13 amino acids. CDR1 and CDR2 (germline): MNHEY, SMNVEV (reference sequence). Trimming took off 1 base at V and 7 bases at J, with 11 bases between the two ends. The CDR3: CASSLFHEEEQYF. The CDR3 bases are TGTGCCAGCAGTTTATTTCACGAAGAAGAGCAGTACTTC.

This clonotype was seen at least ten times. The chain carries TRBV12-5 and TRBJ1-3; D remains ambiguous. Trimming left V 0 bases short and J 3 bases short, with 15 bases between. Germline loops: CDR1 LGHNT, CDR2 FRNRAP. This CDR3 has 17 residues. The CDR3 sequence: CASGLVATPVRGNTIYF. CDR3 nucleotides: TGTGCTAGTGGTTTGGTCGCGACTCCCGTCCGTGGAAACACCATATATTTT.

This clonotype was counted a few times. The chain joins TRBV23-1 to TRBJ1-5, with D maybe TRBD1 (5 bases). TRBV23-1 is treated as an ORF (open reading frame) with a function not yet certain. This CDR3 has 13 amino acids. The V and J ends lost 7 bases and 7 bases respectively, with 14 bases between them. The CDR3 loop reads CASIQQARQPQHF. CDR3 coding DNA: TGCGCCAGCATACAACAGGCAAGGCAGCCCCAGCATTTT.

In regard to this clonotype: The junction departs from the called germline gene at one end, perhaps through a read error. The chain employs TRBV6-5 and TRBJ1-6; no clear D gene. The CDR3 contains 16 residues. Germline CDR1 reads MNHEY; CDR2 reads SVGAGI. CDR3 coding DNA: TGTGCCAGCAGTGTGGGTCCCGGGAAATATAATTCACCCCTCAACTTT. Translated: CASSVGPGKYNSPLNF.

Note on this clonotype: This may arise from a read error, as a much more abundant clone is one base away. The chain has TRBV7-9 and TRBJ1-1; D is possibly TRBD1 (5 bases). Germline CDR1 is SEHNR and CDR2 is FQNEAQ (reference sequence). The CDR3 length is 16 residues. CDR3 nucleotide sequence: TGTACCAGCAGCTCACCGAACCAGGGATTGGAGCCTGAAGCTTTCTTT. It encodes CTSSSPNQGLEPEAFF.

This clonotype has ten or more counts. The chain joins TRBV5-8 to TRBJ2-7, with 9 bases identical to TRBD2. The germline gives CDR1 SGHTS, CDR2 YDEGEE. The CDR3 has 14 amino acids. Unmatched junction bases numbered 4, after V lost 4 bases and J lost 2 bases. CDR3 sequence (DNA): TGTGCCAGCAGCCCAGAGCGGGGGGCCTACGAGCAGTACTTC. Translated, it gives CASSPERGAYEQYF.

The rearrangement joins TRBV19 to TRBJ2-1, with D possibly TRBD2 on 7 matching bases. V was shortened by 3 bases and J by 6 bases, with 12 bases between the two germline ends. This CDR3 comprises 14 residues. Germline V gene sequence: CDR1 LNHDA, CDR2 SQIVND (reference sequence). CDR3 region: CASSIGRGGNEQFF. For the CDR3, the DNA is TGTGCCAGTAGTATCGGAAGGGGGGGCAATGAGCAGTTCTTC. Full variable domain (rest looked up from reference TRBV19 and TRBJ2-1): DGGITQSPKYLFRKEGQNVTLSCEQNLNHDAMYWYRQDPGQGLRLIYYSQIVNDFQKGDIAEGYSVSREKKESFPLTVTSAQKNPTAFYLCASSIGRGGNEQFFGPGTRLTVL.

This clonotype was picked up many times. The chain joins TRBV4-2 to TRBJ2-3, with D perhaps assigned TRBD1 or TRBD2 (6 bases each). The CDR3 consists of 17 residues. CDR1 LGHNA and CDR2 YNFKEQ come from the germline V gene. Trimming pared 0 bases from V and 1 base from J, leaving 14 bases between. CDR3: CASSQERDGGGTDTQYF. CDR3 DNA sequence: TGTGCCAGCAGCCAAGAGAGGGACGGGGGCGGCACAGATACGCAGTATTTT.

In its sample, this clonotype was seen a few times. V usage is TRBV25-1 and J usage is TRBJ1-1; weak D call: TRBD1 (5 bases). This CDR3 has 15 amino acids. The V gene's germline CDR1 is MGHDK and CDR2 SYGVNS. Trimming left V 1 base short and J 3 bases short, with 12 bases between. The CDR3 DNA follows: TGTGCCAGCAGTGAATTATCTGGGGGATACACTGAAGCTTTCTTT. Protein: CASSELSGGYTEAFF.

V and J are TRBV12-3 or TRBV12-4 and TRBJ1-6; D call uncertain. V shed 3 bases and J shed 0 bases, with 18 bases lying between them. The length of the CDR3 is 19 residues. For the CDR3, the DNA is TGTGCCAGCAGTTTTCGAGGCTTAGGGATAAGCTCCTATAATTCACCCCTCCACTTT. Translation gives CASSFRGLGISSYNSPLHF.

The CDR3 loop is CASSHRERGVRGYTF. DNA for the CDR3: TGTGCCAGCAGTCACAGGGAAAGAGGCGTCCGTGGCTACACCTTC. J is TRBJ1-2 and V is TRBV12-3 or TRBV12-4; tentative D call: TRBD1 (6 bases). This CDR3 has 15 amino acids. V lost 5 bases to trimming and J lost 7 bases, with 20 bases between them.

This clonotype appeared many times. The CDR3 sequence: CASRKAGESYEQYF. The DNA for the CDR3 is TGTGCCAGCAGGAAAGCGGGGGAAAGCTACGAGCAGTACTTC. The chain joins TRBV7-2 to TRBJ2-7; TRBD2 agrees at 8 bases. Germline CDR1 and CDR2: SGHTA and FQGNSA. V lost 6 bases, J lost 3 bases, and 7 bases stayed unmatched. The CDR3 totals 14 residues.

This clonotype was seen at least ten times. The V call is TRBV20-1, the J call TRBJ2-7, with TRBD2 matching over 8 bases. Germline trimming cut 0 bases from V and 2 bases from J; bases unmatched to any gene: 6. CDR1 and CDR2 from the germline V gene are DFQATT and SNEGSKA (reference sequence). The CDR3 length is 15 residues. The CDR3 DNA reads as TGCAGTGCTAGAGATTCGGGAGGGGGGACCTACGAGCAGTACTTC. Translation gives CSARDSGGGTYEQYF.

This chain connects TRBV30 to TRBJ2-3; 7 bases agree with TRBD1. V trimming: 4 bases; J trimming: 4 bases; junction bases outside the gene matches: 17. CDR1 and CDR2 from the germline V gene are GTSNPN and SVGIG (reference sequence). The CDR3 runs 17 residues. Here the CDR3 reads CAWTPRGRGWGADTQYF. The CDR3 DNA is TGTGCCTGGACCCCCCGGGGCAGGGGGTGGGGCGCAGATACGCAGTATTTT.

V gene TRBV20-1 combines with J gene TRBJ1-6; D uncertain. This CDR3 spans 16 amino acids. The germline V gene has CDR1 DFQATT and CDR2 SNEGSKA (reference sequence). Trimming removed 1 base from V and 0 bases from J, with 10 bases in between. This CDR3 is CSARVRGSSYNSPLHF. CDR3 DNA: TGCAGTGCTAGAGTCAGAGGGAGCTCCTATAATTCACCCCTCCACTTT.

The chain carries TRBV30 and TRBJ2-7, with D maybe TRBD1 (5 bases). Trimming shortened V by 3 bases and J by 5 bases, and 8 bases separated the two germline ends. The germline V gene has CDR1 GTSNPN and CDR2 SVGIG (reference sequence). The CDR3 contains 11 residues. The CDR3 DNA follows: TGTGCCTGGAGACAGGTAAACGAGCAGTACTTC. This sequence encodes CAWRQVNEQYF.

This clonotype was seen only a few times. This rearrangement joins TRBV19 to TRBJ1-5; D is perhaps TRBD1 (6 bases). The germline gives CDR1 LNHDA, CDR2 SQIVND (reference sequence). The length of the CDR3 is 15 residues. V lost 4 bases and J 4 bases, leaving 14 bases between the germline ends. The CDR3 sequence: CASSRARTANQPQHF. CDR3 DNA: TGTGCCAGTAGTAGGGCGCGGACAGCGAATCAGCCCCAGCATTTT.

This clonotype was seen repeatedly, ten times or more. The V gene is TRBV5-5, the J gene TRBJ1-1; tentatively, D is TRBD1 (5 bases). The CDR3 contains 14 residues. Germline lookup yields CDR1 SGHKS and CDR2 YYEKEE (reference sequence). Trimming took 6 bases from V and 4 from J, leaving 16 bases between them. CDR3 sequence reads: CASTPQGRGTEAFF. The CDR3 region has the DNA TGTGCCAGCACCCCCCAGGGAAGAGGCACTGAAGCTTTCTTT.

A note on this clonotype: A single base separates this from a much larger clone, so it may be a read error. The chain has TRBV29-1 and TRBJ2-3; tentatively, D is TRBD1 (6 bases). Germline values: CDR1 SQVTM, CDR2 ANQGSEA. There are 15 residues in the CDR3. Trimming stripped 5 bases from V and 4 bases from J, with 19 bases between. This CDR3 reads CSVQGYPTGPDTQYF. In nucleotides, the CDR3 is TGCAGCGTTCAAGGGTATCCTACAGGGCCAGATACGCAGTATTTT.

V is TRBV5-1 and J is TRBJ2-7; D not resolved. Germline lookup yields CDR1 SGHRS and CDR2 YFSETQ. CDR3 size: 14 residues. The V and J ends lost 1 base and 1 base respectively, with 9 bases between them. The CDR3 DNA is TGCGCCAGCAGCTTGTTGCCAGTTTCCTACGAGCAGTACTTC. The encoded protein is CASSLLPVSYEQYF.

In its sample, this clonotype was seen many times. J is TRBJ2-7 and V is TRBV20-1; D is possibly TRBD1 (6 bases). Trimming took off 0 bases at V and 5 bases at J, with 11 bases between the two ends. CDR1 and CDR2 (germline): DFQATT, SNEGSKA (reference sequence). CDR3 length: 13 residues. In DNA form, the CDR3 reads TGCAGTGCTAGAGATCGGTACAGGGACGAGCAGTACTTC. Protein: CSARDRYRDEQYF.

This clonotype occurred many times. The rearrangement joins TRBV4-2 to TRBJ1-1, with 8 bases fitting TRBD1. With V trimmed by 0 bases and J by 4 bases, 10 bases remained unmatched. CDR1 LGHNA and CDR2 YNFKEQ come from the germline V gene. The CDR3 length is 17 residues. In DNA, the CDR3 is TGTGCCAGCAGCCAAGATCGAGGACAGGGTATTCGCACTGAAGCTTTCTTT. This gives the protein CASSQDRGQGIRTEAFF.